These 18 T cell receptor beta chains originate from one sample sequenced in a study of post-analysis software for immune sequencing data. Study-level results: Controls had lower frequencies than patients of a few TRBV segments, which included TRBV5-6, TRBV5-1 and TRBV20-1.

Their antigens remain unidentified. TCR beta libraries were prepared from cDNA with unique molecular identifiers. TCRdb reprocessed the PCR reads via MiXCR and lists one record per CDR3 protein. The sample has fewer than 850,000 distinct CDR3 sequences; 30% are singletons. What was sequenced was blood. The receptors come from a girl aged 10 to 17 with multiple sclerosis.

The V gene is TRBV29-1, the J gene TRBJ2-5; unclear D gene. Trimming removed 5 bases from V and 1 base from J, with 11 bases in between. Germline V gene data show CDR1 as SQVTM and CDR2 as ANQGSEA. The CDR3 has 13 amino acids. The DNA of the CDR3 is TGCAGCGTTTATAGGGAAGGCCAAGAGACCCAGTACTTC. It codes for CSVYREGQETQYF. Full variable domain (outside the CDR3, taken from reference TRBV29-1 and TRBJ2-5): SAVISQKPSRDICQRGTSLTIQCQVDSQVTMMFWYRQQPGQSLTLIATANQGSEATYESGFVIDKFPISRPNLTFSTLTVSNMSPEDSSIYLCSVYREGQETQYFGPGTRLLVL.

DNA of the CDR3: TGTGCCAGCAGCTTAAGCCCCGCCGCAAGGGGTTACAATGAGCAGTTCTTC. Encoded protein: CASSLSPAARGYNEQFF. The rearrangement links TRBV7-2 to TRBJ2-1; TRBD1 is a possible D gene (5 bases). The ends were cut back, 2 bases at V and 4 bases at J, with 18 bases in the middle. Germline V gene sequence: CDR1 SGHTA, CDR2 FQGNSA. CDR3 length equals 17 residues.

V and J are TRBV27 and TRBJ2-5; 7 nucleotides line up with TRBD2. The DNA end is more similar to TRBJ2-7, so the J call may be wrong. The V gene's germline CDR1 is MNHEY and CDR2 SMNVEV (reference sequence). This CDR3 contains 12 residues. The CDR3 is CASRREFYEQYF. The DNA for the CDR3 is TGTGCCAGCAGGCGGGAGTTCTACGAGCAGTACTTC.

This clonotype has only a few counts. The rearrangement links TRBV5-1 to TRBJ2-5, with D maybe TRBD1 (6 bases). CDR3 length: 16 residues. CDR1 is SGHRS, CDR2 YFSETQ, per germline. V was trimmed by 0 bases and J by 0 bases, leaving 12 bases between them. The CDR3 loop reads CASSLEAGAHQETQYF. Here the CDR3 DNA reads TGCGCCAGCAGCTTGGAGGCAGGGGCGCACCAAGAGACCCAGTACTTC.

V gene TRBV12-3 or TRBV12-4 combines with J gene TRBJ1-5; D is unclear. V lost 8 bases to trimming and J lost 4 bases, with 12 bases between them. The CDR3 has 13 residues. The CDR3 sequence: CASGPGNNQPQHF. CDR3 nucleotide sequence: TGTGCCAGCGGTCCCGGGAATAATCAGCCCCAGCATTTT.

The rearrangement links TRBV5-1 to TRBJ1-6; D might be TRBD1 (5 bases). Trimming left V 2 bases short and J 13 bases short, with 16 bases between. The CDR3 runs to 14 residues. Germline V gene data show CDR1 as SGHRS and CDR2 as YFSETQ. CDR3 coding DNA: TGCGCCAGCAGCTTTCGGGGCTACCCTGAGCCCCTCCACTTT. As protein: CASSFRGYPEPLHF.

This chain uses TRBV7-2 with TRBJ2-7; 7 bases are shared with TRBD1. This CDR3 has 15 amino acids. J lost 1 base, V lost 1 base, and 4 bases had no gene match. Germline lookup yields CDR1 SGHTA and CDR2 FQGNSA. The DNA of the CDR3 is TGTGCCAGCAGCTTAGGGCTGGGACAGTCCTACGAGCAGTACTTC. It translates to CASSLGLGQSYEQYF.

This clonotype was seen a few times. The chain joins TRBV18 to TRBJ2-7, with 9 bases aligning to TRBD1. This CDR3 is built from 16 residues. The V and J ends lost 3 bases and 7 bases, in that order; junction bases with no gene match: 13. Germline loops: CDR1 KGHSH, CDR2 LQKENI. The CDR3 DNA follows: TGTGCCAGCTCACCCGACGGGACAGGGTCTGGCAATGAGCAGTACTTC. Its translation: CASSPDGTGSGNEQYF.

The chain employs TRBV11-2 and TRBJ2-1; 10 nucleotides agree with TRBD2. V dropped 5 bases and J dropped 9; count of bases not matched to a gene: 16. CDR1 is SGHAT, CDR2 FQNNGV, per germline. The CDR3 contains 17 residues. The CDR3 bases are TGTGCCAGCAGCGCCCTGGTTGGGCTAGCGGGAGTAGGTGAGCAGTTCTTC. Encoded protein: CASSALVGLAGVGEQFF.

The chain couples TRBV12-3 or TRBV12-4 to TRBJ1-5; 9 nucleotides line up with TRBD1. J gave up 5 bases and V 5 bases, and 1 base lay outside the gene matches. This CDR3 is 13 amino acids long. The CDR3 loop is CASSGDRDQPQHF. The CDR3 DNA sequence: TGTGCCAGCAGTGGGGACAGGGATCAGCCCCAGCATTTT.

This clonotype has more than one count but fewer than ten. CDR3 region: CASSPRSGGEGQYF. For the CDR3, the DNA is TGTGCCAGCAGCCCCCGGTCGGGGGGGGAAGGGCAGTATTTT. The gene calls are TRBV7-7 and TRBJ2-3; 8 bases are shared with TRBD2. The CDR3 covers 14 residues. The trim removed 5 bases at V and 11 bases at J, leaving 12 bases unmatched. Germline-derived CDR1 and CDR2 are SSHAT and FNYEAQ (reference sequence).

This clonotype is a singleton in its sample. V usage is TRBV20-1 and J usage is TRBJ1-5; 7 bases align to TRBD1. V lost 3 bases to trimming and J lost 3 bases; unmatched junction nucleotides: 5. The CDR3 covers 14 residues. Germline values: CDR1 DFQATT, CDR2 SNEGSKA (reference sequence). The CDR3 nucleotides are TGCAGTGCTAGCCGACAGGGAATCAATCAGCCCCAGCATTTT. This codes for CSASRQGINQPQHF.

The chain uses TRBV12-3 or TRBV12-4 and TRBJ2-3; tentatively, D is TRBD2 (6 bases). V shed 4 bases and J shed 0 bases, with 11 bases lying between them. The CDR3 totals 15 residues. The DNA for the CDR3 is TGTGCCAGCAGTTGGACTAAAGGGAGCACAGATACGCAGTATTTT. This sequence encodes CASSWTKGSTDTQYF.

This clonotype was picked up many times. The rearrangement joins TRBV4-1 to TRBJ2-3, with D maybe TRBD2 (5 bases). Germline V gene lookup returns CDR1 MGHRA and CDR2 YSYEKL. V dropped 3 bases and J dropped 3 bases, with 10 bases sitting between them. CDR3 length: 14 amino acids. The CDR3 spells CASSQGRGTDTQYF. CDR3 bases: TGCGCCAGCAGCCAGGGGAGAGGGACAGATACGCAGTATTTT.

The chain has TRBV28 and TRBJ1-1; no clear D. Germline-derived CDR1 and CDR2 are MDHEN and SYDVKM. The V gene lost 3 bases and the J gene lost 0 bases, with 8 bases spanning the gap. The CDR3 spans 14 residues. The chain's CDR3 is CASSFNLVNTEAFF. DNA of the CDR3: TGTGCCAGCAGTTTCAATCTGGTGAACACTGAAGCTTTCTTT.

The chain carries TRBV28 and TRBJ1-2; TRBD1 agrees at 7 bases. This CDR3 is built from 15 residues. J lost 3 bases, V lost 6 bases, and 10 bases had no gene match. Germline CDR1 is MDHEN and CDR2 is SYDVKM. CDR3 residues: CASRTRGAQDYGYTF. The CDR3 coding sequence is TGTGCCAGCAGAACCAGGGGGGCGCAAGACTATGGCTACACCTTC.

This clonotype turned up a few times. The CDR3 loop reads CASSPRDGNSNQPQHF. CDR3 coding DNA: TGTGCCAGCAGCCCCCGGGACGGGAATAGCAATCAGCCCCAGCATTTT. The chain joins TRBV6-1 to TRBJ1-5; tentative D call: TRBD1 (5 bases). The CDR3 covers 16 residues. The ends were cut back, 6 bases at V and 0 bases at J, with 15 bases in the middle. Per germline, CDR1 MNHNS and CDR2 SASEGT.

The CDR3 region is CASSQTSGRSDEQFF. In DNA, the CDR3 is TGTGCCAGCAGCCAGACTAGCGGAAGGAGCGATGAGCAGTTCTTC. V usage is TRBV9 and J usage is TRBJ2-1; 9 bases agree with TRBD2. This CDR3 has 15 amino acids. J lost 8 bases, V lost 4 bases, and 10 bases had no gene match. The germline CDR1 and CDR2 sequences are SGDLS and YYNGEE.